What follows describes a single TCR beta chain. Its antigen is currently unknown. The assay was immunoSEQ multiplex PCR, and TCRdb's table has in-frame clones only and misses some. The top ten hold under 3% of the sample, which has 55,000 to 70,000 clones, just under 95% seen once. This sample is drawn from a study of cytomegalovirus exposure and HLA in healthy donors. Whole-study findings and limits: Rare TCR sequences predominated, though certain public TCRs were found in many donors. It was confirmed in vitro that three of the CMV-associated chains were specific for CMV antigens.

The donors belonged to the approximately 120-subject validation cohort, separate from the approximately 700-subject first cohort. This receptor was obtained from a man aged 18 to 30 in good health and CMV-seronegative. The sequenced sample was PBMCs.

The CDR3 nucleotides read TGTGCCACCGGGCGGGCCAGAAACACCGGGGAGCTGTTTTTT. Its translation: CATGRARNTGELFF. The chain combines TRBV2 with TRBJ2-2, with D possibly TRBD2 on 5 matching bases. The CDR3 runs 14 residues. Germline assignment: CDR1 SNHLY and CDR2 FYNNEI. V was trimmed by 10 bases and J by 2 bases, leaving 14 bases between them.